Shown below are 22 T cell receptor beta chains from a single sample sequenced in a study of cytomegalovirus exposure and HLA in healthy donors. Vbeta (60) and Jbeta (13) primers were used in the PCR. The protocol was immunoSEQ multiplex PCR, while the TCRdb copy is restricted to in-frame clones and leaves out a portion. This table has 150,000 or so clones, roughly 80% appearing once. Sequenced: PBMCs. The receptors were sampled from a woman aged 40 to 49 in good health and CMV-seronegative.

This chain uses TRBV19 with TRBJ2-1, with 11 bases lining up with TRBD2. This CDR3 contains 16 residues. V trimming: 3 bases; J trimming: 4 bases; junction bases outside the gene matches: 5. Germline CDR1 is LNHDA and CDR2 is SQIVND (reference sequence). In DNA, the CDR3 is TGTGCCAGTAGTATGGGACTAGCGGTCCTATACAATGAGCAGTTCTTC. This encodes CASSMGLAVLYNEQFF.

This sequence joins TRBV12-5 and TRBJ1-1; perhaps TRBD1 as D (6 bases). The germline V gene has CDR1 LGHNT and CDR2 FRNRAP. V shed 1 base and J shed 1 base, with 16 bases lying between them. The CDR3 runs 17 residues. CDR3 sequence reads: CASGLGRGGRWNTEAFF. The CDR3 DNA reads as TGTGCTAGTGGTTTGGGGAGGGGGGGAAGGTGGAACACTGAAGCTTTCTTT.

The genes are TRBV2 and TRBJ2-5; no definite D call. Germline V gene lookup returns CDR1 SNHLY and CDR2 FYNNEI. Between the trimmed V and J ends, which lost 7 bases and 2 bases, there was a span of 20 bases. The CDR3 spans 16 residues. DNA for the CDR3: TGTGCCAGCACAGAGAAGAACATGAGGAATCAAGAGACCCAGTACTTC. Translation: CASTEKNMRNQETQYF.

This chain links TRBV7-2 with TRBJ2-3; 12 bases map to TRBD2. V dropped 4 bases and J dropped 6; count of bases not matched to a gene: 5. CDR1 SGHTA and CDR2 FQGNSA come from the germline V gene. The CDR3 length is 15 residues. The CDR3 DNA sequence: TGTGCCAGCAGCTCCTCCGGGACTAGCGGGGATACGCAGTATTTT. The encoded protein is CASSSSGTSGDTQYF.

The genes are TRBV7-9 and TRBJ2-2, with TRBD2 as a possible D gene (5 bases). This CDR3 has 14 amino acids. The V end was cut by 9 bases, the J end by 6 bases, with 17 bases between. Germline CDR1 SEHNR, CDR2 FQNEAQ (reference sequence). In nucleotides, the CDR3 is TGTGCCAGTCGGACTGCGCAGTTATCCGGGGAGCTGTTTTTT. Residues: CASRTAQLSGELFF.

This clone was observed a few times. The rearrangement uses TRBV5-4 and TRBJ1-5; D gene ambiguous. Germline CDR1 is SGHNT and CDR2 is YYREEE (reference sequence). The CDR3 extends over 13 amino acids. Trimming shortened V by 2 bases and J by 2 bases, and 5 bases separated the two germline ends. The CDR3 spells CASSFERNQPQHF. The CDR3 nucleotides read TGTGCCAGCAGCTTCGAGCGCAATCAGCCCCAGCATTTT.

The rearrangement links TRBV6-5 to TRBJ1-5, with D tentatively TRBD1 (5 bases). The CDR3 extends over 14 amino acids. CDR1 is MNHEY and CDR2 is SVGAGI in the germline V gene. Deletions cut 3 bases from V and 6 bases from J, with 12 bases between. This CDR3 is CASSYETGGQPQHF. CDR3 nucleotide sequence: TGTGCCAGCAGTTATGAAACAGGCGGTCAGCCCCAGCATTTT.

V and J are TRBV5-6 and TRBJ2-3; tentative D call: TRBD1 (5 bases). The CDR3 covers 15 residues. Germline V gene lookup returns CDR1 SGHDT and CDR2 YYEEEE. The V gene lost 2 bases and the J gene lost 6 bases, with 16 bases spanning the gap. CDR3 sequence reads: CASSFGAGRFDTQYF. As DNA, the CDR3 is TGTGCCAGCAGCTTTGGGGCCGGGCGTTTCGATACGCAGTATTTT.

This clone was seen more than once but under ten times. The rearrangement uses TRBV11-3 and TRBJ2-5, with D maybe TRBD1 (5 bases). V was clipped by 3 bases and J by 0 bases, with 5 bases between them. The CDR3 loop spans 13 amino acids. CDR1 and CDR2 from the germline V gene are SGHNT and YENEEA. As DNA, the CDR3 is TGTGCCAGCAGCTTCAGGGACCAAGAGACCCAGTACTTC. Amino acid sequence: CASSFRDQETQYF.

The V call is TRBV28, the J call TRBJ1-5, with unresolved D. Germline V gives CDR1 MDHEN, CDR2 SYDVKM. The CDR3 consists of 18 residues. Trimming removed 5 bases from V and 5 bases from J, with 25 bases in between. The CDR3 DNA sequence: TGTGCCAGCAGTCCGTGGACTCTCCCACGGAGGGTACATCAGCCCCAGCATTTT. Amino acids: CASSPWTLPRRVHQPQHF.

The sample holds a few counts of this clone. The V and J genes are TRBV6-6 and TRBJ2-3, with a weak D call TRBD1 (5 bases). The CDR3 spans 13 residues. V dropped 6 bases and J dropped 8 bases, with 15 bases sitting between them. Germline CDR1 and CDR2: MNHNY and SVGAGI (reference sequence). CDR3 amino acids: CASSQDTLFTQYF. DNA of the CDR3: TGTGCCAGCAGCCAGGACACCCTCTTTACGCAGTATTTT.

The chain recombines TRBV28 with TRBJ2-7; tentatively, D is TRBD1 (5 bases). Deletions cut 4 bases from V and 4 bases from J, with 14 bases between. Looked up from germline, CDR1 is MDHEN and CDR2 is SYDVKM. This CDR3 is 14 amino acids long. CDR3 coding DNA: TGTGCCAGCAGTTCAGGGCCCCCTAGGTACGAGCAGTACTTC. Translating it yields CASSSGPPRYEQYF.

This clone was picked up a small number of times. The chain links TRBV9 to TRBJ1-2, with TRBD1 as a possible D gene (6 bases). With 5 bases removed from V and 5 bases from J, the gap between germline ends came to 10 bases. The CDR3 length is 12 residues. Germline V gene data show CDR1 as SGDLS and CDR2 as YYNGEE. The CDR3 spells CASRGGGYGYTF. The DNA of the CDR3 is TGTGCCAGCAGGGGAGGGGGGTATGGCTACACCTTC.

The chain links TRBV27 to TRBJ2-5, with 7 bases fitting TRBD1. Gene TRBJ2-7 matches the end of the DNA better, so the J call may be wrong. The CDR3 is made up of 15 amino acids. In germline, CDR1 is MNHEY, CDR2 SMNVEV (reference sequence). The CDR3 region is CASNTLRDSSYEQYF. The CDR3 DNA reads TGTGCCAGCAATACCCTCCGGGACAGCTCCTACGAGCAGTACTTC.

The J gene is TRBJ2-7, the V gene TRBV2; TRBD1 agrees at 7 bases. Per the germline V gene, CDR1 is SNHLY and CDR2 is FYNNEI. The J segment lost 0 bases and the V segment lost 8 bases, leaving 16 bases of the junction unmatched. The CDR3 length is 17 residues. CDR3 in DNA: TGTGCCAGCCGAGAGCCCGGGGACAGCGCATTCTCCTACGAGCAGTACTTC. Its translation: CASREPGDSAFSYEQYF.

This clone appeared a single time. The CDR3 DNA reads as TGTGCCAGCAGGCGCGAAAGCTCCGGACTGAGAGAGCAGTACTTC. This gives the protein CASRRESSGLREQYF. This chain joins TRBV6-5 and TRBJ2-7; possibly TRBD2 for D (5 bases). In germline, CDR1 is MNHEY, CDR2 SVGAGI. The V end was cut by 6 bases, the J end by 7 bases, with 22 bases between. This CDR3 contains 15 residues.

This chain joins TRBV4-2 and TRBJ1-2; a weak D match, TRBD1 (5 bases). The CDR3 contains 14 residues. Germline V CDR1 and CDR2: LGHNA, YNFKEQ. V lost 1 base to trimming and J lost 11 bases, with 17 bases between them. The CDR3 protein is CASSQVGGGRTYTF. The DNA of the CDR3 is TGTGCCAGCAGCCAAGTTGGCGGGGGACGGACGTACACCTTC.

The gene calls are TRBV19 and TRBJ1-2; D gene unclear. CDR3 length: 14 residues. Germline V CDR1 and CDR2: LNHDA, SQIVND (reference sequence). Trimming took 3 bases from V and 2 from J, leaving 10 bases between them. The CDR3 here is CASSIETGNYGYTF. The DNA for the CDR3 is TGTGCCAGTAGTATCGAGACGGGAAACTATGGCTACACCTTC.

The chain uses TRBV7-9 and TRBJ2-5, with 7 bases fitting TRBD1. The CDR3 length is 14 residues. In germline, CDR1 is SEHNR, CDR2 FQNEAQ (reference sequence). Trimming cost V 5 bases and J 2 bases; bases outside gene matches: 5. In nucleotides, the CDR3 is TGTGCCAGCAGCCCGGGACAGCTACAAGAGACCCAGTACTTC. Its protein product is CASSPGQLQETQYF.

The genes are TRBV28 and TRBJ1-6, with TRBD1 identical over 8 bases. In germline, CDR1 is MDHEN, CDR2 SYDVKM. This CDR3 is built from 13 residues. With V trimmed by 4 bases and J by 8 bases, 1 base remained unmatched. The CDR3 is CASSSDRDSPLHF. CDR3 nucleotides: TGTGCCAGCAGTTCGGACAGGGATTCACCCCTCCACTTT. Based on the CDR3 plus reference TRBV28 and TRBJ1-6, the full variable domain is DVKVTQSSRYLVKRTGEKVFLECVQDMDHENMFWYRQDPGLGLRLIYFSYDVKMKEKGDIPEGYSVSREKKERFSLILESASTNQTSMYLCASSSDRDSPLHFGNGTRLTVT.

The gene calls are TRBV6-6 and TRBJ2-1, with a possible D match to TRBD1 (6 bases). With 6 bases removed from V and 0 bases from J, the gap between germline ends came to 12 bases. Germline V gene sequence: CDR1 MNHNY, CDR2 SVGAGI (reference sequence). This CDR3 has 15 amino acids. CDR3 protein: CASRNGQSSYNEQFF. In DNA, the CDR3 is TGTGCCAGCAGAAATGGACAGAGCTCCTACAATGAGCAGTTCTTC.

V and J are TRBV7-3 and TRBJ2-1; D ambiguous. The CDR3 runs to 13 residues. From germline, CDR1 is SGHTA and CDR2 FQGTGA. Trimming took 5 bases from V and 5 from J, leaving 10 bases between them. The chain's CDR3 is CASSALRDNEQFF. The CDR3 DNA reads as TGTGCCAGCAGCGCTCTCCGGGACAATGAGCAGTTCTTC.